This T cell receptor (beta chain) was obtained from a study of blood T cell repertoires in COVID-19. TCRdb keeps only in-frame clones here, not all; method: immunoSEQ multiplex PCR. The sample holds over 250,000 clones; around 91% are singletons and the top ten take approximately 2.5%. J was trimmed by 4 bases and V by 2 bases; bases with no gene match: 4. In germline, CDR1 is MNHEY, CDR2 SVGEGT. This CDR3 has 14 amino acids. The sequence derives from a young woman who had recovered from COVID-19. The chain uses TRBV6-2 or TRBV6-3 and TRBJ2-5; TRBD1 matches 7 bases. Sequencing input: PBMCs or T cells enriched from blood (not recorded which). The CDR3 bases are TGTGCCAGCAGTTACAGGACAGGAGCAGAGACCCAGTACTTC. Translating it yields CASSYRTGAETQYF.